Listed below are T cell receptor beta chains from one sample, sequenced in a study of blood T cell repertoires in COVID-19. TCRdb's copy holds only in-frame clones and misses some; the assay was immunoSEQ multiplex PCR. The sample gives about 240,000 clones, about 88% of which show up once; more than 6.5% is in the top ten. Material: peripheral blood. These receptors originate from a woman aged 70-85 years with active or convalescent COVID-19. Each CDR3 is given with its conserved first and last residue. The order of the fields is CDR3 protein, CDR3 DNA, J gene, clone size, D gene, V gene. D genes are given only for firm matches. For some rows the clone size is stated as once, few or many, or as a class when expanded; others skip it.

CASSLRFSSGNTEAFF | TGTGCCAGTAGTCTCCGTTTCTCAAGCGGGAACACTGAAGCTTTCTTT | TRBJ1-1 | - | - | TRBV19
CASSIAGGSGDTQYF | TGTGCCAGCAGCATAGCGGGGGGGAGTGGAGATACGCAGTATTTT | TRBJ2-3 | - | TRBD2 | TRBV6-2/TRBV6-3
CASSHLDWLYGYTF | TGTGCCAGCAGCCACCTGGACTGGCTATATGGCTACACCTTC | TRBJ1-2 | - | - | TRBV7-9
CASSYSFNEQYF | TGTGCCAGCAGTTACTCCTTTAACGAGCAGTACTTC | TRBJ2-7 | - | - | TRBV6-5
CASSELLAGGPGRPSTQYF | TGTGCCAGCAGTGAATTGCTAGCGGGGGGTCCAGGACGGCCGAGTACGCAGTATTTT | TRBJ2-3 | - | TRBD2 | TRBV2
CASLRTTGSTDTQYF | TGTGCCAGCTTACGTACGACAGGCAGCACAGATACGCAGTATTTT | TRBJ2-3 | - | - | TRBV18
CASSPRVTEAFF | TGTGCCAGCTCACCACGAGTCACTGAAGCTTTCTTT | TRBJ1-1 | few | - | TRBV18
CASSLESLNQPQHF | TGCGCCAGCAGCTTGGAGAGTTTGAATCAGCCCCAGCATTTT | TRBJ1-5 | - | - | TRBV5-1
CASSGSAANYGYTF | TGTGCCAGCAGCGGATCGGCGGCTAACTATGGCTACACCTTC | TRBJ1-2 | - | - | TRBV21-1
CASSQDLTSGYEQYF | TGCGCCAGCAGCCAAGACCTGACGTCGGGCTACGAGCAGTACTTC | TRBJ2-7 | - | - | TRBV4-3
CASRVDRATEAFF | TGTGCCAGCAGGGTCGACAGGGCCACTGAAGCTTTCTTT | TRBJ1-1 | - | TRBD1 | TRBV6-5
CASSSQRGARGEQYF | TGTGCCAGCAGCTCCCAGCGGGGGGCCAGGGGAGAGCAGTACTTC | TRBJ2-7 | - | TRBD2 | TRBV7-2
CASSDRVRQPQHF | TGTGCCAGCAGTGACAGGGTTAGGCAGCCCCAGCATTTT | TRBJ1-5 | few | TRBD1 | TRBV6-2/TRBV6-3
CASSNRTGMISGLPYGYTF | TGTGCCAGCAGCAACCGGACAGGGATGATTTCGGGTTTGCCCTATGGCTACACCTTC | TRBJ1-2 | few | TRBD1 | TRBV7-9
CASSLVGGSELMSYTF | TGTGCCAGCAGCTTAGTGGGTGGCTCGGAGCTTATGAGCTACACCTTC | TRBJ1-2 | - | - | TRBV7-2